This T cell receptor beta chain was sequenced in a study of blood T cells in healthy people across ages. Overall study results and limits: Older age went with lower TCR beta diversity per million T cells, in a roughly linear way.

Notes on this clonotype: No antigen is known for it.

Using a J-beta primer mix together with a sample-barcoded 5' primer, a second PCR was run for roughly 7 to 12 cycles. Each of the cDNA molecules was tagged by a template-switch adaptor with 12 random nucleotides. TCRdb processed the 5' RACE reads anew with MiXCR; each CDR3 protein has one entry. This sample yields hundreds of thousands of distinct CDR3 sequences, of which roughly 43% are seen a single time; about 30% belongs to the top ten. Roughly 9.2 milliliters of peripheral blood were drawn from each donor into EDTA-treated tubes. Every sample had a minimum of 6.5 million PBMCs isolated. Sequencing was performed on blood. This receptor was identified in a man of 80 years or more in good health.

The CDR3 spells CSAHMGSYEQYF. The DNA of the CDR3 is TGCAGTGCTCATATGGGTTCCTACGAGCAGTACTTC. The genes are TRBV20-1 and TRBJ2-7, with D hard to call. The CDR3 consists of 12 residues. V lost 5 bases and J 1 base, leaving 9 bases between the germline ends. The germline CDR1 and CDR2 sequences are DFQATT and SNEGSKA (reference sequence).